By share, the clone carrying this TCR beta chain counts as medium-sized. Its specificity is not known. The data originate from a study of T cell repertoires in aging, cancer and after chemotherapy. TCR beta rearrangements were amplified from peripheral blood genomic DNA. TRB rearrangements spanning V, D and J were amplified using mixed TRB-A/B primers. TCRdb re-called the multiplex PCR reads through MiXCR, storing one row per CDR3 protein. The data hold some 9,900 distinct CDR3 sequences, with around a quarter observed a single time. Germline CDR1 DFQATT, CDR2 SNEGSKA (reference sequence). The CDR3 length is 11 residues. V lost 3 bases and J lost 2, with 5 bases in between. The study, taken as a whole, reports: Immunological memory after chemotherapy cannot be judged from the repertoire data. Compared with age-matched healthy donors, untreated hematological or solid cancer patients showed higher blood TCR clonality. In cancer patients, declining TCR diversity with age involved lost richness and lost evenness.

The chain recombines TRBV20-1 with TRBJ2-7; D call uncertain. The sequence was collected from a human donor in good health. Sequencing was performed on blood. CDR3 in DNA: TGCAGTGCTAGGCAAGCCTACGAGCAGTACTTC. Translating it yields CSARQAYEQYF.